This T cell receptor beta chain emerged from a study of blood T cell repertoires in COVID-19. The CDR3 has 15 amino acids. In the original analysis: Nucleated cell counts were estimated from reference gene primer amplification. The protocol was immunoSEQ multiplex PCR, while the TCRdb copy is restricted to in-frame clones and leaves out a portion. Clonal size and the V and J genes are those of that table, whereas D and trimming came from the DNA. The table has roughly 120,000 clones, around 90% seen once; the top ten hold less than 9.5%. The V call is TRBV21-1, the J call TRBJ1-3; the listed D gene, TRBD1, was not tested against the DNA. TRBV21-1 is a documented pseudogene. The origin of this receptor is a human donor in a cohort sampled during active COVID-19. The sample taken for sequencing was peripheral blood. CDR3 sequence reads: CASSSFPGHGNTIYF. CDR3 coding DNA: TGTGCCAGCAGCTCATTTCCGGGACACGGAAACACCATATATTTT.